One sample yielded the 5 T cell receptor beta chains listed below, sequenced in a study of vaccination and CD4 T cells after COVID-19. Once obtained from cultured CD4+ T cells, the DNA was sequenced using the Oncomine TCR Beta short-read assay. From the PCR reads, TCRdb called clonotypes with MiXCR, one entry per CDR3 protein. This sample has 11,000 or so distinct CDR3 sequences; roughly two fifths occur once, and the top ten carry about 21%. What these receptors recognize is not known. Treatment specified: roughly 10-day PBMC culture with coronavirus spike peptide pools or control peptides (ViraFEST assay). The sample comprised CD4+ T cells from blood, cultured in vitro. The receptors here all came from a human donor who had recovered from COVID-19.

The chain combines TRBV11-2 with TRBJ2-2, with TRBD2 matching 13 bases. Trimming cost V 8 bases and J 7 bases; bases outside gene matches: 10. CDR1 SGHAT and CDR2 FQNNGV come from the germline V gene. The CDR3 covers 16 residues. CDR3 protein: CASGRGTSGVGGELFF. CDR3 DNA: TGTGCCAGCGGTCGCGGGACTAGCGGGGTTGGCGGGGAGCTGTTTTTT.

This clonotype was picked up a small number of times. CDR3 bases: TGTGCCAGCAGTTCGATCGGGACAGGCCCTAGGGAGCAGTACTTC. It yields the protein CASSSIGTGPREQYF. The chain recombines TRBV27 with TRBJ2-7; 8 nucleotides line up with TRBD1. The CDR3 totals 15 residues. CDR1 is MNHEY and CDR2 is SMNVEV in the germline V gene (reference sequence). V was clipped by 4 bases and J by 7 bases; unmatched bases: 12.

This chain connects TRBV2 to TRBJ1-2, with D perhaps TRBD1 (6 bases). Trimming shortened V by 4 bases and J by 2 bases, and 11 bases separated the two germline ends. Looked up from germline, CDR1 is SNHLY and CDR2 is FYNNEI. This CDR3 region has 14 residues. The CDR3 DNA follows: TGTGCCAGCAGTGCCCTGAGGGGGAACTATGGCTACACCTTC. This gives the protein CASSALRGNYGYTF.

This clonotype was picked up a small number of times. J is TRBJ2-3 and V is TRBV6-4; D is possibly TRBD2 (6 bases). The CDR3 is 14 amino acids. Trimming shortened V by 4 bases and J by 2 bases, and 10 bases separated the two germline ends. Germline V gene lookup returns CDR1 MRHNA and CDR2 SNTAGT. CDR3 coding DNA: TGTGCCAGCAGTGTGGGGGGTGACACAGATACGCAGTATTTT. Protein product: CASSVGGDTDTQYF.

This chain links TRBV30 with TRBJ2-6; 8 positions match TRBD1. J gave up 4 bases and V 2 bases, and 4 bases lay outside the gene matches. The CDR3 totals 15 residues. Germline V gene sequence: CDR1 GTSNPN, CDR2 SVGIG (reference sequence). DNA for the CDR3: TGTGCCTGGAGTCAGGGGGCGTCGGGGGCCAACGTCCTGACTTTC. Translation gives CAWSQGASGANVLTF. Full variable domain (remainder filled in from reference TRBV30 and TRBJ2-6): SQTIHQWPATLVQPVGSPLSLECTVEGTSNPNLYWYRQAAGRGLQLLFYSVGIGQISSEVPQNLSASRPQDRQFILSSKKLLLSDSGFYLCAWSQGASGANVLTFGAGSRLTVL.